This TCR beta chain stems from a study of cytomegalovirus exposure and HLA in healthy donors. Study outcomes and limitations: Despite most TCR sequences being rare, some public TCRs occurred in many donors. It was reported in a later analysis that an Asian-associated ancestry cluster showed fewer N-insertions than the approximately 700-donor mean. It was reportedly the case that the classifier diagnosed cytomegalovirus status with high specificity and sensitivity.

The length of the CDR3 is 17 residues. Germline V lookup: CDR1 SGHRS, CDR2 YFSETQ. Trimming took off 2 bases at V and 0 bases at J, with 15 bases between the two ends. With 60 Vbeta and 13 Jbeta primers, the PCR was carried out. Profiled with immunoSEQ multiplex PCR; TCRdb holds only in-frame clones, not every one. The repertoire consists of about 97,000 clones, with 73% occurring once and the leading ten covering roughly 3.5%. About this clone: Antigen: not known.

The sequence derives from a man aged 35 to 55 in good health and CMV-seronegative. The chain couples TRBV5-1 to TRBJ2-1; D is possibly TRBD1 (5 bases). Source material: PBMCs. The CDR3 sequence: CASSFGDRGVSYNEQFF. For the CDR3, the DNA is TGCGCCAGCAGCTTTGGAGACAGAGGCGTCTCCTACAATGAGCAGTTCTTC.